This TCR beta chain was sequenced during a study of liver allograft versus peripheral blood T cells. Across the study: Blood and transplanted-liver T cell receptor repertoires from recipients were compared.

As regards this clonotype: Its specificity is not known.

Study-wide results and caveats: Intragraft T cell receptor repertoires of liver allografts were reportedly distinct from those in peripheral blood.

TCRdb reprocessed the reads via MiXCR and lists one record per CDR3 protein. The profile shows about 10,000 distinct CDR3 sequences, under 20% of them singletons. The CDR3 runs to 11 residues. Germline CDR1 and CDR2: MDHEN and SYDVKM. V shed 5 bases and J shed 3 bases, with 5 bases lying between them. The source of this sequence is a human patient who had a liver transplant. Some T cells may be graft donor cells. V is TRBV28 and J is TRBJ2-7; D gene uncertain. CDR3 region: CASSIIYEQYF. Here the CDR3 DNA reads TGTGCCAGCAGTATTATCTACGAGCAGTACTTC.